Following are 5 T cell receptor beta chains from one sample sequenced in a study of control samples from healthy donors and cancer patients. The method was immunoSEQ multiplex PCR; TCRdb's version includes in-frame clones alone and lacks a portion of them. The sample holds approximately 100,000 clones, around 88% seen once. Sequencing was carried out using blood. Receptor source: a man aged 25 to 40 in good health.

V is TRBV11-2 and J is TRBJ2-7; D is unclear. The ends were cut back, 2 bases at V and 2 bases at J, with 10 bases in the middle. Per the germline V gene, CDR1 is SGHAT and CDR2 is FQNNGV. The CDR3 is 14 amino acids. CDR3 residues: CASSLWVRTYEQYF. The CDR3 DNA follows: TGTGCCAGCAGCTTATGGGTCAGAACCTACGAGCAGTACTTC.

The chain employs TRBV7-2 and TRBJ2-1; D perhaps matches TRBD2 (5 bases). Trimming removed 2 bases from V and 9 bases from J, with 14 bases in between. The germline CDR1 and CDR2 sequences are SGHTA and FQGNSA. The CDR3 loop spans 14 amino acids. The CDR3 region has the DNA TGTGCCAGCAGCTTATGGGTCGACGGAGGTGAGCAGTTCTTC. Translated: CASSLWVDGGEQFF.

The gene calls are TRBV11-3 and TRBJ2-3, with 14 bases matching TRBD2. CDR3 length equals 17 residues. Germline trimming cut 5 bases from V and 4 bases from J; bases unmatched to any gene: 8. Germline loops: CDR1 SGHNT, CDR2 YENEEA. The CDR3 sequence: CASSTWTSGRSADTQYF. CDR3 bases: TGTGCCAGCAGCACTTGGACTAGCGGGAGGTCTGCAGATACGCAGTATTTT. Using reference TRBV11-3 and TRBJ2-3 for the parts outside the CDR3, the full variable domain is EAGVVQSPRYKIIEKKQPVAFWCNPISGHNTLYWYLQNLGQGPELLIRYENEEAVDDSQLPKDRFSAERLKGVDSTLKIQPAELGDSAVYLCASSTWTSGRSADTQYFGPGTRLTVL.

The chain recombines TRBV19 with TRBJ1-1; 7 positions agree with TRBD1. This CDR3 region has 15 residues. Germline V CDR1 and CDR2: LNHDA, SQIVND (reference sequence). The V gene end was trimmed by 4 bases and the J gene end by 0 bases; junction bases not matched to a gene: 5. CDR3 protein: CASSNTGALNTEAFF. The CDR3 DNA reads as TGTGCCAGTAGTAATACAGGGGCCCTGAACACTGAAGCTTTCTTT.

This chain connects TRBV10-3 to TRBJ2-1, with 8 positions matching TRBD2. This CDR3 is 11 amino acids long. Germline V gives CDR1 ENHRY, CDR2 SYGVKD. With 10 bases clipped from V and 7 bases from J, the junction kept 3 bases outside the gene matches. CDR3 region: CATGTRNEQFF. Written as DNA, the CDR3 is TGTGCCACCGGGACTAGGAATGAGCAGTTCTTC.